The present entry profiles one T cell receptor (beta chain) with its context. The germline gives CDR1 LNHDA, CDR2 SQIVND (reference sequence). The CDR3 has 14 residues. With 7 bases clipped from V and 10 bases from J, the junction kept 8 bases outside the gene matches. Under the authors' procedure: Reference gene primer amplification gave estimated nucleated cell counts. The protocol was immunoSEQ multiplex PCR, while the TCRdb copy is restricted to in-frame clones and leaves out a portion. V and J calls and clone size come straight from that table; D and trimming were deduced from the DNA. The sample has under 95,000 clones, around nine tenths seen once. These data belong to a study of blood T cell repertoires in COVID-19. Study summary: The study drew acute and convalescent COVID-19 samples from the United States, Italy and Spain. Sample material is recorded as cDNA or gDNA derived from T cells, B-cell-depleted T cells, or PBMCs.

The chain combines TRBV19 with TRBJ1-6, with 9 bases aligning to TRBD1. Sample: peripheral blood. The clonotype was recovered from a man aged 55 to 70 with acute or convalescent COVID-19. CDR3 bases: TGTGCCAGTACCTTTACAGGGGGCGGGTCACCCCTCCACTTT. This translates into CASTFTGGGSPLHF.